This TCR beta chain was identified in a study of blood T cell repertoires in COVID-19. Study in general: PBMCs, B-cell-depleted T cells, or T cells provided the cDNA or gDNA that made up the material.

Authors' analysis steps: Amplification from reference gene primers served as the basis for estimated nucleated cell counts. Sequencing used immunoSEQ multiplex PCR; TCRdb keeps in-frame clones, though not all of them. That table furnishes V, J and clone size, whereas the DNA furnished D and trimming. The sample has about 300,000 clones, roughly 86% seen once. Only a few counts were recorded for this clone. What was sequenced was peripheral blood. This TCR was recovered from a man between 65 and 85 years old with acute or convalescent COVID-19.

The CDR3 spells CASSSTGATDTQYF. The CDR3 DNA reads TGTGCCAGCAGCTCGACAGGGGCCACAGATACGCAGTATTTT. The genes are TRBV7-2 and TRBJ2-3, with 8 bases fitting TRBD1. This CDR3 spans 14 amino acids. The V gene's germline CDR1 is SGHTA and CDR2 FQGNSA. V dropped 4 bases and J dropped 2; count of bases not matched to a gene: 2.